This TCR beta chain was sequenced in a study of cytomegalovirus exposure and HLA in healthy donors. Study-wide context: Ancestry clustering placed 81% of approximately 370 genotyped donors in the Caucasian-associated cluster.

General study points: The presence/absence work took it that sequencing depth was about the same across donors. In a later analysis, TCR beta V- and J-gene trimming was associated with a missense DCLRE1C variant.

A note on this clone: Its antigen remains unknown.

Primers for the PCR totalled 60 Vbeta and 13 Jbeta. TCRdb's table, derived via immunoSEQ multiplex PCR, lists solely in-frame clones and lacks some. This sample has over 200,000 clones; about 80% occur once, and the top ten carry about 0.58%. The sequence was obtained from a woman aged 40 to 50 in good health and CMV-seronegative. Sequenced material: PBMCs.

The CDR3 protein is CASSWRGEGRGSEAFF. Here the CDR3 DNA reads TGCGCCAGCAGCTGGCGGGGTGAGGGAAGAGGGTCTGAAGCTTTCTTT. The chain is built from TRBV5-1 and TRBJ1-1; unclear D gene. Looked up from germline, CDR1 is SGHRS and CDR2 is YFSETQ. V shed 3 bases and J shed 6 bases, with 21 bases lying between them. The CDR3 loop spans 16 amino acids.